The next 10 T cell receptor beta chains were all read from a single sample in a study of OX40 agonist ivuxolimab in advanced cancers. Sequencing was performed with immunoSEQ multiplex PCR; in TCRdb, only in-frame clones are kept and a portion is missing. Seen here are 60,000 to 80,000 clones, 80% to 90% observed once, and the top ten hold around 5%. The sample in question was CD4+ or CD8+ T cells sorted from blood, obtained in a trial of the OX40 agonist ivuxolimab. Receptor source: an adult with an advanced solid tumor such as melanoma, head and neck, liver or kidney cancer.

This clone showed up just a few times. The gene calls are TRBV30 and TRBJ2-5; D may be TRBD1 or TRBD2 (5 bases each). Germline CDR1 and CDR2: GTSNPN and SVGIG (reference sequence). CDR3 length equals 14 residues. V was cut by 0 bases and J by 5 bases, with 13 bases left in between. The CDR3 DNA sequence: TGTGCCTGGAGTGTACTTTGGGGGTCGGAGACCCAGTACTTC. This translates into CAWSVLWGSETQYF. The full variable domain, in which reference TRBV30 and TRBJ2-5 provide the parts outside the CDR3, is SQTIHQWPATLVQPVGSPLSLECTVEGTSNPNLYWYRQAAGRGLQLLFYSVGIGQISSEVPQNLSASRPQDRQFILSSKKLLLSDSGFYLCAWSVLWGSETQYFGPGTRLLVL.

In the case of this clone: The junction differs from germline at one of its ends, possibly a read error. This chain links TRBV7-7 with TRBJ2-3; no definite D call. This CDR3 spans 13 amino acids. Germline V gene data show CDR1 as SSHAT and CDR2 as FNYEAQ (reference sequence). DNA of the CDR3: TGTGCTAGCAGCTTAGCTATCACAGATACGCAGTATTTT. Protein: CASSLAITDTQYF.

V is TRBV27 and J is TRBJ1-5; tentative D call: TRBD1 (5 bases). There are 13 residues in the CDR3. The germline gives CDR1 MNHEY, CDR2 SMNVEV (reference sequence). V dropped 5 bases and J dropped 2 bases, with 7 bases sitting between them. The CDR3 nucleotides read TGTGCCAGCAGTGCGGGGGGCAATCAGCCCCAGCATTTT. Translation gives CASSAGGNQPQHF.

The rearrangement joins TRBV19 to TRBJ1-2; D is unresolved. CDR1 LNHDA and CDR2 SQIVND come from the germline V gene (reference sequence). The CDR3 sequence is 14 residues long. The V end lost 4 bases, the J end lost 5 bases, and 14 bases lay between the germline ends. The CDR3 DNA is TGTGCCAGTAGTACCTTACAAGGTTCTTATGGCTACACCTTC. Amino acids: CASSTLQGSYGYTF.

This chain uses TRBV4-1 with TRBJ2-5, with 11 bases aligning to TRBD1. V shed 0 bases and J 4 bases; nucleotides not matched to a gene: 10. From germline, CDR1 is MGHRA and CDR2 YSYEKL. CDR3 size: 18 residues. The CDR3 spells CASSQDLVGTGGTETQYF. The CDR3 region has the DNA TGCGCCAGCAGCCAAGACCTAGTCGGGACAGGGGGAACAGAGACCCAGTACTTC.

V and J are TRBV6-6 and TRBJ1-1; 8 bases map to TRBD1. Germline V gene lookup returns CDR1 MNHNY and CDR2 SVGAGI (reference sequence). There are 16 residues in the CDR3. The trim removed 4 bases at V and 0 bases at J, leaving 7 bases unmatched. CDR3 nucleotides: TGTGCCAGCAGTTCATGGACAGGGAGAATGAACACTGAAGCTTTCTTT. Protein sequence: CASSSWTGRMNTEAFF.

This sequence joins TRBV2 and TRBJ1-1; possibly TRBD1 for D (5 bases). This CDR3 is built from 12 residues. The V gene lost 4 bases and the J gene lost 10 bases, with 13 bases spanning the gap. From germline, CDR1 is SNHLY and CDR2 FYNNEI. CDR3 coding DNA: TGTGCCAGCAGTGGGAGCAGGGAGGGAGCTTTCTTT. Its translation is CASSGSREGAFF.

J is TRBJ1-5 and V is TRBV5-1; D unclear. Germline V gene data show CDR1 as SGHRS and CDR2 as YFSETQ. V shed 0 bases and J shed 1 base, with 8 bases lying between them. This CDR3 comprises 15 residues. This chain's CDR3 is CASSLEGGSNQPQHF. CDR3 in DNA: TGCGCCAGCAGCTTGGAGGGAGGGAGCAATCAGCCCCAGCATTTT.

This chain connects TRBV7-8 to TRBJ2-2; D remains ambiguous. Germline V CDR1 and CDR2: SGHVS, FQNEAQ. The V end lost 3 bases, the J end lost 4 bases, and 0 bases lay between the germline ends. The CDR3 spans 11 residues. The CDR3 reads CASSFTGELFF. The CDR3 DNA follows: TGTGCCAGCAGCTTCACCGGGGAGCTGTTTTTT.

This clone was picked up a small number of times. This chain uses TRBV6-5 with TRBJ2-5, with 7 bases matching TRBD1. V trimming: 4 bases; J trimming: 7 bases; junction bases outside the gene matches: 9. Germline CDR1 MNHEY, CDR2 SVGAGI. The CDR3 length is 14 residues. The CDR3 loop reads CASSFSDRSGTQYF. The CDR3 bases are TGTGCCAGCAGTTTCTCGGACAGGAGTGGGACCCAGTACTTC.